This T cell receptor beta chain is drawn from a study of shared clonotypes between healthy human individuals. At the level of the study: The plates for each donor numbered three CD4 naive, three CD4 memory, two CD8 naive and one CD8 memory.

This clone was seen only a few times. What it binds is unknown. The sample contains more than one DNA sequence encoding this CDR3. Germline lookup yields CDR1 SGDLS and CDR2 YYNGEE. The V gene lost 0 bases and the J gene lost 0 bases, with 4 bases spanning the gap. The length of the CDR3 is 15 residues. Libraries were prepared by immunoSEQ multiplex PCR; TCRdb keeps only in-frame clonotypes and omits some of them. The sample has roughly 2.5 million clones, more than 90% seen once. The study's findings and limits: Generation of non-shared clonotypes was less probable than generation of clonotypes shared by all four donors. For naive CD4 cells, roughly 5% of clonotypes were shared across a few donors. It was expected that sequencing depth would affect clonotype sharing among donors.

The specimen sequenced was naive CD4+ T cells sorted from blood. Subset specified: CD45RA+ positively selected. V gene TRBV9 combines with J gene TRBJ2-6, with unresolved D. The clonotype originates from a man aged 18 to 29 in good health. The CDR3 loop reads CASSVEGSGANVLTF. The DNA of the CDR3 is TGTGCCAGCAGCGTAGAAGGCTCTGGGGCCAACGTCCTGACTTTC. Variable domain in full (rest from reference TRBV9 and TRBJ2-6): DSGVTQTPKHLITATGQRVTLRCSPRSGDLSVYWYQQSLDQGLQFLIQYYNGEERAKGNILERFSAQQFPDLHSELNLSSLELGDSALYFCASSVEGSGANVLTFGAGSRLTVL.